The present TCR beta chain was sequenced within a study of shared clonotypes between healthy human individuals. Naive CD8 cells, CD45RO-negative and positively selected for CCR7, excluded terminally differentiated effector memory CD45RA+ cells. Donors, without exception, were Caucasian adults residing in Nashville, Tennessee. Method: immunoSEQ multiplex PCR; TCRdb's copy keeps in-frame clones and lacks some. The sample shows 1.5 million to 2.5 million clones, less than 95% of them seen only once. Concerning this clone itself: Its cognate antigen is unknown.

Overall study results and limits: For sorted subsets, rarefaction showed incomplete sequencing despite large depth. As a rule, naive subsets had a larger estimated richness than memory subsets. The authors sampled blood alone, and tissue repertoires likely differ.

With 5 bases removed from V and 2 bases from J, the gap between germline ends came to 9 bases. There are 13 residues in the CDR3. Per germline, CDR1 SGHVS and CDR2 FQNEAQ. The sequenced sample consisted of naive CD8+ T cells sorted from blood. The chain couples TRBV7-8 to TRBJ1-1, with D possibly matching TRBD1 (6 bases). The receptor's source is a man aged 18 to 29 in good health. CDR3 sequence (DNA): TGTGCCAGCAGCCCGGACAGTAACACTGAAGCTTTCTTT. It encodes CASSPDSNTEAFF.